Below, 10 T cell receptor beta chains from the same sample are listed, as sequenced in a study of T cell responses to AZD1222 COVID-19 vaccine. TCRdb keeps only in-frame clones here, not all; method: immunoSEQ multiplex PCR. Counted here are about 120,000 clones, approximately 90% occurring once; the ten biggest clones make up around 14%. The sequencing here drew on peripheral blood, taken on day 0 of AZD1222 vaccination. The receptors shown here come from an adult in good health.

This sequence joins TRBV4-1 and TRBJ2-2; no reliable D call. Trimming removed 0 bases from V and 9 bases from J, with 5 bases in between. This CDR3 spans 12 amino acids. CDR1 and CDR2 (germline): MGHRA, YSYEKL. The CDR3 is CASSQEDRELFF. DNA of the CDR3: TGCGCCAGCAGCCAAGAAGACAGGGAGCTGTTTTTT.

The chain recombines TRBV28 with TRBJ1-5, with no clear D. This CDR3 comprises 16 residues. Between the trimmed V and J ends, which lost 7 bases and 0 bases, there was a span of 16 bases. In germline, CDR1 is MDHEN, CDR2 SYDVKM. CDR3 in DNA: TGTGCCAGCACCACAAAACGTTCCTATAGCAATCAGCCCCAGCATTTT. Translated, it gives CASTTKRSYSNQPQHF.

This clone appeared a few times. The rearrangement joins TRBV7-2 to TRBJ2-5; 12 bases are shared with TRBD2. V was pared by 2 bases and J by 5 bases, with 3 bases of the junction left unmatched. Germline-derived CDR1 and CDR2 are SGHTA and FQGNSA. The CDR3 has 15 residues. The CDR3 spells CASSLRLAGAETQYF. CDR3 coding DNA: TGTGCCAGCAGCTTAAGACTAGCGGGAGCTGAGACCCAGTACTTC.

The rearrangement joins TRBV7-9 to TRBJ2-6; D gene ambiguous. Between the trimmed V and J ends, which lost 3 bases and 1 base, there was a span of 7 bases. The CDR3 totals 15 residues. Per germline, CDR1 SEHNR and CDR2 FQNEAQ (reference sequence). The CDR3 sequence: CASSFSGSGANVLTF. The CDR3 DNA sequence: TGTGCCAGCAGCTTTTCGGGTTCTGGGGCCAACGTCCTGACTTTC.

The chain recombines TRBV7-2 with TRBJ2-3; 10 bases agree with TRBD2. Germline V gene data show CDR1 as SGHTA and CDR2 as FQGNSA. The CDR3 is made up of 19 amino acids. V lost 5 bases to trimming and J lost 5 bases; unmatched junction nucleotides: 19. CDR3 sequence reads: CASSPGPLESGRALDTQYF. The DNA for the CDR3 is TGTGCCAGCAGCCCCGGCCCCCTAGAGAGCGGGAGGGCCTTAGATACGCAGTATTTT. Full variable domain (missing parts from reference TRBV7-2 and TRBJ2-3): GAGVSQSPSNKVTEKGKDVELRCDPISGHTALYWYRQSLGQGLEFLIYFQGNSAPDKSGLPSDRFSAERTGGSVSTLTIQRTQQEDSAVYLCASSPGPLESGRALDTQYFGPGTRLTVL.

The rearrangement joins TRBV6-2 or TRBV6-3 to TRBJ2-3, with D perhaps TRBD1 (6 bases). This CDR3 is 15 amino acids long. The V end was cut by 3 bases, the J end by 4 bases, with 14 bases between. The germline gives CDR1 MNHEY, CDR2 SVGEGT. The CDR3, as DNA: TGTGCCAGCAGTTATTACGACAGGTTGGCAGATACGCAGTATTTT. It encodes CASSYYDRLADTQYF.

This chain joins TRBV7-8 and TRBJ1-1; no reliable D call. The CDR3 is 15 amino acids. The germline V gene encodes CDR1 SGHVS and CDR2 FQNEAQ. Trimming stripped 1 base from V and 6 bases from J, with 15 bases between. CDR3 bases: TGTGCCAGCAGCTTAGTTGGGTTTAAAGGCCCTGAAGCTTTCTTT. Amino acids: CASSLVGFKGPEAFF.

This chain uses TRBV25-1 with TRBJ2-5; D uncertain. The CDR3 spans 15 residues. Germline CDR1 reads MGHDK; CDR2 reads SYGVNS. Trimming stripped 3 bases from V and 5 bases from J, with 16 bases between. The CDR3 coding sequence is TGTGCCAGCAGTGACCTCCGGGTCTTCCGGGAGACCCAGTACTTC. It encodes CASSDLRVFRETQYF.

This chain joins TRBV27 and TRBJ2-7; D is undetermined. In germline, CDR1 is MNHEY, CDR2 SMNVEV (reference sequence). This CDR3 has 15 residues. Trimming stripped 0 bases from V and 6 bases from J, with 15 bases between. This CDR3 is CASSLSETLLSEQYF. In DNA form, the CDR3 reads TGTGCCAGCAGTTTATCAGAGACTCTTCTCTCCGAGCAGTACTTC.

The chain carries TRBV25-1 and TRBJ1-3; no firm D call. Germline CDR1 and CDR2: MGHDK and SYGVNS. Trimming pared 3 bases from V and 0 bases from J, leaving 6 bases between. The CDR3 loop spans 14 amino acids. The DNA for the CDR3 is TGTGCCAGCAGTGAGCCCGGCTCTGGAAACACCATATATTTT. As protein: CASSEPGSGNTIYF.